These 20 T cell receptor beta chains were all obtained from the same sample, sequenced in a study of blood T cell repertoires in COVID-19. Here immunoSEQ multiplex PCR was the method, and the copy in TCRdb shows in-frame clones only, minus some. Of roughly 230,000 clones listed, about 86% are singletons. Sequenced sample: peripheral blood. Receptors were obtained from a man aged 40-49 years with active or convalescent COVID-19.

The CDR3 DNA is TGTGCCAGCAGCGTCTCCATTGGGGGGAATCCTGAAGCTTTCTTT. Amino acid sequence: CASSVSIGGNPEAFF. The chain couples TRBV11-2 to TRBJ1-1; possibly TRBD1 for D (5 bases). The CDR3 spans 15 residues. The V gene's germline CDR1 is SGHAT and CDR2 FQNNGV. V shed 5 bases and J shed 6 bases, with 19 bases lying between them.

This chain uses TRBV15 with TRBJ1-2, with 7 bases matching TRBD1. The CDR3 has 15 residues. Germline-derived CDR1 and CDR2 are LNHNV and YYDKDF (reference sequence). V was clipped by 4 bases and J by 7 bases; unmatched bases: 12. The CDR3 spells CATSIRQGPISGYTF. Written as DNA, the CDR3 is TGTGCCACCAGCATCAGACAGGGTCCTATCTCTGGCTACACCTTC.

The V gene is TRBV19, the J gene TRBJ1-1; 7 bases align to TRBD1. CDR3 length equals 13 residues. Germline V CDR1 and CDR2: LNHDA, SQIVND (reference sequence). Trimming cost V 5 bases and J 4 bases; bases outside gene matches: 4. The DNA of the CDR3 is TGTGCCAGTAGTGCTCAGGGGGGCACTGAAGCTTTCTTT. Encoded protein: CASSAQGGTEAFF. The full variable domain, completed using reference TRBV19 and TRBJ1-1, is DGGITQSPKYLFRKEGQNVTLSCEQNLNHDAMYWYRQDPGQGLRLIYYSQIVNDFQKGDIAEGYSVSREKKESFPLTVTSAQKNPTAFYLCASSAQGGTEAFFGQGTRLTVV.

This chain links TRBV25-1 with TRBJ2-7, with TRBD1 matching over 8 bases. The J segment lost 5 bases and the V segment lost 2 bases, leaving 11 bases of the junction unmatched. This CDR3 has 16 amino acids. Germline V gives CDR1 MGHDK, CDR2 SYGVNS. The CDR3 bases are TGTGCCAGCAGTGAACCAGGGACAGGTCGGGCCCACGAGCAGTACTTC. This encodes CASSEPGTGRAHEQYF.

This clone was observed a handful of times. The CDR3 DNA sequence: TGTGCCAGTAGGCGTGACAGACTCTATGGCTACACCTTC. Translating gives CASRRDRLYGYTF. This sequence joins TRBV19 and TRBJ1-2; TRBD1 might be the D (5 bases). Germline V gene data show CDR1 as LNHDA and CDR2 as SQIVND (reference sequence). The length of the CDR3 is 13 residues. With 6 bases removed from V and 4 bases from J, the gap between germline ends came to 12 bases. Full variable domain (rest looked up from reference TRBV19 and TRBJ1-2): DGGITQSPKYLFRKEGQNVTLSCEQNLNHDAMYWYRQDPGQGLRLIYYSQIVNDFQKGDIAEGYSVSREKKESFPLTVTSAQKNPTAFYLCASRRDRLYGYTFGSGTRLTVV.

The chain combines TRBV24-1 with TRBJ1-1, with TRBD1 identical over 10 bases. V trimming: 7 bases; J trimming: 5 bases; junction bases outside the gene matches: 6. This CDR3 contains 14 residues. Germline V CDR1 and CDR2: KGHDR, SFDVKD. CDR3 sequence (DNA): TGTGCCACCAGGGACAGGGGGGGAGGGACTGAAGCTTTCTTT. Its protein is CATRDRGGGTEAFF.

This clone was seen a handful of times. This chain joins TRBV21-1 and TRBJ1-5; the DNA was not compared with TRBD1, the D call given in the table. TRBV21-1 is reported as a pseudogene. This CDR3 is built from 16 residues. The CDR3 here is CASSKGGTGFNQPQHF. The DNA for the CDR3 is TGTGCCAGCAGCAAGGGTGGGACAGGATTCAATCAGCCCCAGCATTTT.

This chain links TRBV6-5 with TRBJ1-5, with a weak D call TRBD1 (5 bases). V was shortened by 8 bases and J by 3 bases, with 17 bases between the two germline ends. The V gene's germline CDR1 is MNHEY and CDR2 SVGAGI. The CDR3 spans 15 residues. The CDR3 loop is CASARGVGVNQPQHF. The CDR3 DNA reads TGTGCCAGCGCAAGAGGAGTAGGGGTCAATCAGCCCCAGCATTTT.

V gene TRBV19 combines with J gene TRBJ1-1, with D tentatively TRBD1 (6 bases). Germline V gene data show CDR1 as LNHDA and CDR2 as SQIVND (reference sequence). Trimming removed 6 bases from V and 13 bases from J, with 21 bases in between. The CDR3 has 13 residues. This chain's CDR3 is CASSPTTGPLGFF. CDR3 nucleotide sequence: TGTGCCAGTAGCCCAACGACAGGTCCCCTGGGTTTCTTT.

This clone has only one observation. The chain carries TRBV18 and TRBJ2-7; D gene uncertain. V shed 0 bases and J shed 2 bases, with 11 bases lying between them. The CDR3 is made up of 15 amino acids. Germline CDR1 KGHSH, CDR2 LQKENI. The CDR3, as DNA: TGTGCCAGCTCACCACCGAACAGAGTGGCCTACGAGCAGTACTTC. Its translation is CASSPPNRVAYEQYF.

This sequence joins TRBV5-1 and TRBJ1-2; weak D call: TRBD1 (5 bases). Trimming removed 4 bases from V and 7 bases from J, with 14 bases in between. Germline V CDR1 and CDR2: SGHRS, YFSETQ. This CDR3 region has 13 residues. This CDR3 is CASSHDGQGGYTF. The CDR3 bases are TGCGCCAGCAGCCACGACGGTCAGGGTGGCTACACCTTC.

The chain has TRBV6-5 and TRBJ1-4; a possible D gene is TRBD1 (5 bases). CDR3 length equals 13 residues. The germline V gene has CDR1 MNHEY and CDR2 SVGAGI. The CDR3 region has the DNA TGTGCTTACAGGCCCGCAACTAATGAAAAACTGTTTTTT. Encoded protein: CAYRPATNEKLFF.

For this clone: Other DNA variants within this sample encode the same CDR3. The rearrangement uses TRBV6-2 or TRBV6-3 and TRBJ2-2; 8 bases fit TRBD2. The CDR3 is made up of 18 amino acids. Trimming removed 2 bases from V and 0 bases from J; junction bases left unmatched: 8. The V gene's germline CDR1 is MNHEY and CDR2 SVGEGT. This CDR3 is CASSYGRAGGPNTGELFF. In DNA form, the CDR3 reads TGTGCCAGCAGTTACGGAAGGGCGGGGGGTCCGAACACCGGGGAGCTGTTTTTT.

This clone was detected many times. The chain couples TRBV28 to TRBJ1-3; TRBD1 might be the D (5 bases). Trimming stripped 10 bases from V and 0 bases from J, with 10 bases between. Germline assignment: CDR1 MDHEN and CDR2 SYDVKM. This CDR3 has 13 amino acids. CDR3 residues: CAIRQLSGNTIYF. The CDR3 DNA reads TGTGCCATACGACAGCTCTCTGGAAACACCATATATTTT.

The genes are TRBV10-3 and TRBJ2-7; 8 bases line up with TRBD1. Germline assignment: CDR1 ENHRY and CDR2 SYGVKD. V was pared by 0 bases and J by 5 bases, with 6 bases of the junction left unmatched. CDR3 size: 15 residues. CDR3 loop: CAISESLDRADEQYF. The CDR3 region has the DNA TGTGCCATCAGTGAGTCGCTGGACAGGGCCGACGAGCAGTACTTC.

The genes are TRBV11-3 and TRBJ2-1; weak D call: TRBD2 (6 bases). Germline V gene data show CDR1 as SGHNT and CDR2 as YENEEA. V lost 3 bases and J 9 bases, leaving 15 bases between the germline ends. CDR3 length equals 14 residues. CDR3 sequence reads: CASSFLLAGSEQFF. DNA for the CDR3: TGTGCCAGCAGCTTCCTTCTTGCGGGAAGTGAGCAGTTCTTC.

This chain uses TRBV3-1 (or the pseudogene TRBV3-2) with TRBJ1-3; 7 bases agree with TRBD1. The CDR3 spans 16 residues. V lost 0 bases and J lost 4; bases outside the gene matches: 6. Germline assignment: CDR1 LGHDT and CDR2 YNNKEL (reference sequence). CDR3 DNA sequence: TGTGCCAGCAGCCAAGATACAGGGGCCAAAGGAAACACCATATATTTT. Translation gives CASSQDTGAKGNTIYF.

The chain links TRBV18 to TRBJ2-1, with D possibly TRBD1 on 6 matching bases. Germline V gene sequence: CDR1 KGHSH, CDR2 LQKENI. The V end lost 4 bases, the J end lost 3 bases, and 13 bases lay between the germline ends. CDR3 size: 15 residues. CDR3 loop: CASSLQGYDYNEQFF. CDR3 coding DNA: TGTGCCAGCTCACTACAGGGATACGACTACAATGAGCAGTTCTTC.

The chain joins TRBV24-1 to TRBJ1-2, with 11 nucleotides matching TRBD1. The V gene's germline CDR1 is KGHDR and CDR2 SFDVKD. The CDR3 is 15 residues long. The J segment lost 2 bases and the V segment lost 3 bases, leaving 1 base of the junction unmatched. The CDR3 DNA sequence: TGTGCCACCAGTGATGGGACAGGGGGGAACTATGGCTACACCTTC. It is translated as CATSDGTGGNYGYTF.

CDR3 amino acids: CASSVQGRFTEAFF. In DNA, the CDR3 is TGTGCCAGCAGCGTACAGGGAAGGTTCACTGAAGCTTTCTTT. This rearrangement joins TRBV9 to TRBJ1-1; possibly TRBD1 for D (5 bases). Trimming removed 1 base at V and 4 bases at J, with 11 bases between. The CDR3 runs 14 residues. The germline CDR1 and CDR2 sequences are SGDLS and YYNGEE.